One and the same sample provided the 19 T cell receptor beta chains below, sequenced in a study of T-cell memory formation after mild COVID-19 (TCRdb year 2021). The protocol used for the library was 5' RACE. The sequencer was an Illumina NovaSeq 6000. The public reads were quality trimmed at Q25 with fastp and then assembled into clones with MiXCR by TCRdb, keeping productive beta chains. Rows matching on CDR3 protein sequence are summarized as one entry with the most common DNA and genes. The sample profile shows some 320,000 distinct CDR3 sequences; 15% to 20% of them were found once. The ten largest clonotypes hold more than 20% of the sample. Material: PBMCs or a T cell subset sorted from them (not recorded which). These receptors all stem from a man aged 18-30 years who had mild COVID-19 (a few samples of this study predate the infection). The sample titles of this study are shuffled in the database, so cell type and time point are left out; the donor was told from shared clones.

This rearrangement joins TRBV4-1 to TRBJ1-2; TRBD1 is a possible D gene (6 bases). In germline, CDR1 is MGHRA, CDR2 YSYEKL. CDR3 size: 16 residues. Trimming shortened V by 5 bases and J by 1 base, and 17 bases separated the two germline ends. Written as DNA, the CDR3 is TGCGCCAGCAGCTCGTGGACAGCCGGAATTAACTATGGCTACACCTTC. Translated: CASSSWTAGINYGYTF.

V gene TRBV24-1 combines with J gene TRBJ2-5; D call uncertain. Looked up from germline, CDR1 is KGHDR and CDR2 is SFDVKD. The CDR3 has 16 amino acids. The V end lost 2 bases, the J end lost 0 bases, and 12 bases lay between the germline ends. Here the CDR3 DNA reads TGTGCCACCAGTGATTGGGAAGGACGCAACCAAGAGACCCAGTACTTC. It specifies CATSDWEGRNQETQYF.

The genes are TRBV6-4 and TRBJ2-3; TRBD1 aligns across 10 bases. Germline-derived CDR1 and CDR2 are MRHNA and SNTAGT. Trimming took 5 bases from V and 2 from J; bases not matched to a gene: 4. The CDR3 runs 15 residues. CDR3 coding DNA: TGTGCCAGCAGTCTGACAGGGGGCACCACAGATACGCAGTATTTT. As protein: CASSLTGGTTDTQYF.

This clonotype was detected a few times. V and J are TRBV10-2 and TRBJ2-2; D tentatively fits TRBD1 or TRBD2 (6 bases each). The CDR3 runs 15 residues. V gave up 4 bases and J gave up 3 bases, with 12 bases separating them. CDR1 is WSHSY and CDR2 is SAAADI in the germline V gene. The CDR3 sequence is CASSVRGEYTGELFF. DNA of the CDR3: TGCGCCAGCAGTGTGAGGGGGGAGTACACCGGGGAGCTGTTTTTT.

V usage is TRBV6-5 and J usage is TRBJ2-4, with 9 nucleotides matching TRBD1. CDR3 length equals 12 residues. The V gene's germline CDR1 is MNHEY and CDR2 SVGAGI. J lost 10 bases, V lost 10 bases, and 8 bases had no gene match. CDR3 DNA sequence: TGTGCCATCGCGGACAGGGGAGGGATTCAGTACTTC. Its translation is CAIADRGGIQYF.

The chain is built from TRBV5-4 and TRBJ1-1; unclear D gene. V shed 1 base and J shed 5 bases, with 15 bases lying between them. Germline assignment: CDR1 SGHNT and CDR2 YYREEE (reference sequence). CDR3 size: 15 residues. CDR3: CASSLYGGGRTEAFF. DNA for the CDR3: TGTGCCAGCAGCTTGTATGGTGGTGGGCGGACTGAAGCTTTCTTT.

This clonotype was counted only a few times. This chain uses TRBV29-1 with TRBJ2-1, with 13 bases that match TRBD2. Trimming cost V 7 bases and J 5 bases; bases outside gene matches: 2. The CDR3 consists of 13 residues. Germline values: CDR1 SQVTM, CDR2 ANQGSEA. CDR3 sequence (DNA): TGCAGCGCCGGACTAGCGGGGGACAATGAGCAGTTCTTC. Its protein is CSAGLAGDNEQFF.

This clonotype was detected a few times. The gene calls are TRBV2 and TRBJ2-7; the D gene is possibly TRBD1 (5 bases). This CDR3 is built from 15 residues. The germline V gene has CDR1 SNHLY and CDR2 FYNNEI. V lost 3 bases and J 5 bases, leaving 17 bases between the germline ends. CDR3: CASSEFRVAVHEQYF. The CDR3 bases are TGTGCCAGCAGTGAGTTCAGGGTTGCAGTCCACGAGCAGTACTTC.

V is TRBV12-3 or TRBV12-4 and J is TRBJ2-5, with 8 nucleotides matching TRBD1. With V trimmed by 5 bases and J by 1 base, 6 bases remained unmatched. This CDR3 contains 15 residues. The CDR3 reads CASSRFGQGQETQYF. Written as DNA, the CDR3 is TGTGCCAGCAGTAGATTCGGACAGGGCCAAGAGACCCAGTACTTC.

This clonotype was found many times. The V gene is TRBV5-1, the J gene TRBJ2-3; 9 bases line up with TRBD1. CDR3 length: 15 amino acids. Germline CDR1 reads SGHRS; CDR2 reads YFSETQ. J lost 4 bases, V lost 4 bases, and 7 bases had no gene match. CDR3 in amino acids: CASSRTGDGADTQYF. CDR3 nucleotides: TGCGCCAGCAGCAGGACAGGGGACGGCGCAGATACGCAGTATTTT.

This clonotype was found many times. The chain is built from TRBV5-1 and TRBJ2-7, with 7 nucleotides matching TRBD1. The CDR3 is 14 residues long. Trimming at V came to 0 bases and at J to 2 bases, leaving 2 bases not matched to a gene. CDR1 is SGHRS, CDR2 YFSETQ, per germline. The CDR3 DNA follows: TGCGCCAGCAGCTTGGCACAGGGGACCTACGAGCAGTACGTC. Amino acids: CASSLAQGTYEQYV.

This chain joins TRBV3-1 and TRBJ2-3; either TRBD1 or TRBD2 may fit D (6 bases each). Germline CDR1 and CDR2: LGHDT and YNNKEL (reference sequence). Trimming took off 1 base at V and 10 bases at J, with 24 bases between the two ends. This CDR3 has 17 residues. CDR3 sequence (DNA): TGTGCCAGCAGCCAAGTTAAGGCAGGGGCTTTGTCGGGGGCGCAGTATTTT. The encoded protein is CASSQVKAGALSGAQYF.

J is TRBJ1-2 and V is TRBV27; D is perhaps TRBD1 (6 bases). V gave up 11 bases and J gave up 3 bases, with 16 bases separating them. The germline gives CDR1 MNHEY, CDR2 SMNVEV (reference sequence). The CDR3 sequence is 13 residues long. The CDR3 region is CAAGGHRDYGYTF. CDR3 DNA sequence: TGTGCCGCCGGGGGGCACAGGGACTATGGCTACACCTTC.

The J gene is TRBJ2-5, the V gene TRBV5-1; D not certain. This CDR3 is built from 14 residues. Looked up from germline, CDR1 is SGHRS and CDR2 is YFSETQ. V lost 7 bases and J 5 bases, leaving 18 bases between the germline ends. The CDR3 is CASHEVGPGETQYF. The CDR3 bases are TGCGCCAGCCACGAGGTGGGCCCGGGTGAGACCCAGTACTTC. Variable domain in full (rest from reference TRBV5-1 and TRBJ2-5): KAGVTQTPRYLIKTRGQQVTLSCSPISGHRSVSWYQQTPGQGLQFLFEYFSETQRNKGNFPGRFSGRQFSNSRSEMNVSTLELGDSALYLCASHEVGPGETQYFGPGTRLLVL.

This chain uses TRBV5-4 with TRBJ2-7; tentative D call: TRBD1 (6 bases). The CDR3 is 13 residues long. Trimming left V 3 bases short and J 3 bases short, with 10 bases between. The V gene's germline CDR1 is SGHNT and CDR2 YYREEE (reference sequence). CDR3 DNA: TGTGCCAGCAGCTGGGACACTCTCTACGAGCAGTACTTC. Amino acids: CASSWDTLYEQYF. Drawing the rest from reference TRBV5-4 and TRBJ2-7, the complete variable domain is ETGVTQSPTHLIKTRGQQVTLRCSSQSGHNTVSWYQQALGQGPQFIFQYYREEENGRGNFPPRFSGLQFPNYSSELNVNALELDDSALYLCASSWDTLYEQYFGPGTRLTVT.

The genes are TRBV7-3 and TRBJ2-6; D uncertain. Germline lookup yields CDR1 SGHTA and CDR2 FQGTGA. V was shortened by 5 bases and J by 3 bases, with 5 bases between the two germline ends. The CDR3 runs 13 residues. CDR3 amino acids: CASSGFGANVLTF. The CDR3 DNA reads as TGTGCCAGCAGCGGGTTTGGGGCCAACGTCCTGACTTTC. Filled out from reference TRBV7-3 and TRBJ2-6, the complete variable domain reads GAGVSQTPSNKVTEKGKYVELRCDPISGHTALYWYRQSLGQGPEFLIYFQGTGAADDSGLPNDRFFAVRPEGSVSTLKIQRTERGDSAVYLCASSGFGANVLTFGAGSRLTVL.

The sample holds a few counts of this clonotype. This chain uses TRBV5-1 with TRBJ2-7; 11 bases fit TRBD1. The CDR3 covers 15 residues. The ends lost 0 bases at V and 6 bases at J; junction bases unmatched: 5. Germline CDR1 and CDR2: SGHRS and YFSETQ. The CDR3 loop reads CASSLARGQGGEQYF. The CDR3 coding sequence is TGCGCCAGCAGCTTGGCCAGGGGACAGGGGGGCGAGCAGTACTTC.

This clonotype was seen many times. CDR3 protein: CASSPPEGARVRTYEQYF. CDR3 DNA sequence: TGTGCCAGCTCACCACCGGAGGGTGCCAGGGTTAGGACCTACGAGCAGTACTTC. The rearrangement joins TRBV18 to TRBJ2-7, with D perhaps TRBD2 (6 bases). Germline CDR1 KGHSH, CDR2 LQKENI. CDR3 size: 18 residues. Trimming shortened V by 0 bases and J by 2 bases, and 20 bases separated the two germline ends.

The genes are TRBV5-4 and TRBJ2-7, with D possibly TRBD1 on 6 matching bases. Trimming removed 4 bases from V and 11 bases from J, with 16 bases in between. CDR1 and CDR2 from the germline V gene are SGHNT and YYREEE (reference sequence). There are 12 residues in the CDR3. The CDR3 region is CASSLPDSSKYF. The CDR3 coding sequence is TGTGCCAGCAGCCTACCGGACAGCTCAAAGTACTTC.